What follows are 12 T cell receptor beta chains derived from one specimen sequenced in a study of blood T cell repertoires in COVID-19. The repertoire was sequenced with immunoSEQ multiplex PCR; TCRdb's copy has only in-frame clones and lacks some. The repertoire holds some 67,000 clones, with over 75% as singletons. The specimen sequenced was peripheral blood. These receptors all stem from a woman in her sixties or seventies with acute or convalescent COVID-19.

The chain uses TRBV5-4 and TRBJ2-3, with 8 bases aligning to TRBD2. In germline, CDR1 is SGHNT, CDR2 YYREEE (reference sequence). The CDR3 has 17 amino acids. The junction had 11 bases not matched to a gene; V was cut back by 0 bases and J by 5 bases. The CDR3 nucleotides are TGTGCCAGCAGCTTGGGGGCGGGGGGCTCCTTTAAAGATACGCAGTATTTT. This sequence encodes CASSLGAGGSFKDTQYF.

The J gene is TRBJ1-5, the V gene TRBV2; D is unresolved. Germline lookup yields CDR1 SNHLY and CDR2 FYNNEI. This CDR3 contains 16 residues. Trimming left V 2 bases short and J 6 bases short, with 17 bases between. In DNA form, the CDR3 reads TGTGCCAGCAGTGAAAAAAGAGCCCCACGGGGTCAGCCCCAGCATTTT. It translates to CASSEKRAPRGQPQHF.

The CDR3 loop reads CASSRDRGQIGELFF. CDR3 DNA: TGTGCCAGCTCACGCGACAGGGGGCAAATCGGGGAGCTGTTTTTT. The gene calls are TRBV18 and TRBJ2-2, with 10 bases fitting TRBD1. This CDR3 is 15 amino acids long. V was pared by 4 bases and J by 7 bases, with 6 bases of the junction left unmatched. Germline CDR1 is KGHSH and CDR2 is LQKENI.

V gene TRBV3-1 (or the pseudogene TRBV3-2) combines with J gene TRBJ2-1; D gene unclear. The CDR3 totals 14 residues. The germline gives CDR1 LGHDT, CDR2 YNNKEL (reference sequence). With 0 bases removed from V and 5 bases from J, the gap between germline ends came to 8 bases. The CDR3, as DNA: TGTGCCAGCAGCCAAGATCCAAAAAACAATGAGCAGTTCTTC. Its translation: CASSQDPKNNEQFF.

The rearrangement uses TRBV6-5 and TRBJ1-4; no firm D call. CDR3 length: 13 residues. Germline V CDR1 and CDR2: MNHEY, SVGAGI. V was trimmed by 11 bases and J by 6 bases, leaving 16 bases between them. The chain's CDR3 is CASTDGVYEKLFF. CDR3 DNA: TGTGCCTCAACTGATGGAGTCTATGAAAAACTGTTTTTT.

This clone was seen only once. CDR3 DNA: TGTGCCAGCAGCTTGACACTGAACACTGAAGCTTTCTTT. Its translation: CASSLTLNTEAFF. The chain has TRBV12-3 or TRBV12-4 and TRBJ1-1; D is unclear. CDR3 length: 13 amino acids. V was pared by 6 bases and J by 0 bases, with 8 bases between.

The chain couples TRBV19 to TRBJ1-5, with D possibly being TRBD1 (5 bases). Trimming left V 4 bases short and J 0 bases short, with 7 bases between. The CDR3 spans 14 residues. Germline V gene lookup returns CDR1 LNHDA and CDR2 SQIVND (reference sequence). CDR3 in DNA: TGTGCCAGTAGTACGACAGATAGCAATCAGCCCCAGCATTTT. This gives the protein CASSTTDSNQPQHF.

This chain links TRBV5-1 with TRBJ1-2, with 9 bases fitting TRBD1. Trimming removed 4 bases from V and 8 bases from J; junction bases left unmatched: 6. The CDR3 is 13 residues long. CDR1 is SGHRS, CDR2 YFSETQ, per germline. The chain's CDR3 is CASSTGGAGGYTF. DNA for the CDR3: TGCGCCAGCAGCACAGGGGGCGCGGGGGGCTACACCTTC. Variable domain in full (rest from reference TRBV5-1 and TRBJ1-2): KAGVTQTPRYLIKTRGQQVTLSCSPISGHRSVSWYQQTPGQGLQFLFEYFSETQRNKGNFPGRFSGRQFSNSRSEMNVSTLELGDSALYLCASSTGGAGGYTFGSGTRLTVV.

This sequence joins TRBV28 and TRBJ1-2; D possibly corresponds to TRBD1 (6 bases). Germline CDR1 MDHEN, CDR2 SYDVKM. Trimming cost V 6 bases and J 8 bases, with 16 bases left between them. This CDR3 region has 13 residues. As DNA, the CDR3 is TGTGCCAGCAGGCCTTACAGGGTAGAGGGCTACACCTTC. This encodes CASRPYRVEGYTF.

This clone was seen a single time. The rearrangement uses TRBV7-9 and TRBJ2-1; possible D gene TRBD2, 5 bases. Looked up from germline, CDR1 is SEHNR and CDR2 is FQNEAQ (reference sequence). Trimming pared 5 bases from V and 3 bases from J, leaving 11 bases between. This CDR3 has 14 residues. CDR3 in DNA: TGTGCCAGCAGCCAAGAAGGGAGCTACAATGAGCAGTTCTTC. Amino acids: CASSQEGSYNEQFF.

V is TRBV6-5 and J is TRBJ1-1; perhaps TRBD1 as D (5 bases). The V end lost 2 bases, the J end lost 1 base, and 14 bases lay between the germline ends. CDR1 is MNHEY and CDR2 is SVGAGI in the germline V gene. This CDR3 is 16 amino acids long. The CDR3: CASSYLRQGGNTEAFF. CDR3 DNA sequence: TGTGCCAGCAGTTACCTTCGCCAGGGCGGGAACACTGAAGCTTTCTTT.

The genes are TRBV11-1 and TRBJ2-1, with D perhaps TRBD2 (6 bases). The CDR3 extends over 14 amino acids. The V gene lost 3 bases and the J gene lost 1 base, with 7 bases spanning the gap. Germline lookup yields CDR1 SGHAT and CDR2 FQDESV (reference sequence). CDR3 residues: CASSLAGSYNEQFF. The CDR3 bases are TGTGCCAGCAGCTTGGCGGGGTCCTACAATGAGCAGTTCTTC.